The 29 T cell receptor beta chains listed next were all sequenced from one sample in a study of blood T cell repertoires in COVID-19. Assay used: immunoSEQ multiplex PCR; TCRdb lists only in-frame clones, some missing. Of 150,000 to 200,000 clones listed, over 80% are singletons. Sequencing used peripheral blood. The receptor set was obtained from an elderly woman with active or convalescent COVID-19.

This clone was seen more than once but under ten times. A read error may produce the germline difference seen at one junction end. V gene TRBV7-7 combines with J gene TRBJ2-2; D is perhaps TRBD2 (6 bases). This CDR3 spans 14 amino acids. Germline V lookup: CDR1 SSHAT, CDR2 FNYEAQ (reference sequence). CDR3 DNA: TGTGCTAGCAGTAAGATCGGGGGCACCGGGGAGCTGTTTTTT. Translation gives CASSKIGGTGELFF.

The genes are TRBV15 and TRBJ2-2; D may be TRBD1 (5 bases). Germline V gene lookup returns CDR1 LNHNV and CDR2 YYDKDF (reference sequence). V dropped 0 bases and J dropped 1 base, with 9 bases sitting between them. This CDR3 region has 16 residues. CDR3 residues: CATSRDQGVNTGELFF. DNA of the CDR3: TGTGCCACCAGCAGAGATCAAGGGGTGAACACCGGGGAGCTGTTTTTT. Full variable domain (outside the CDR3, taken from reference TRBV15 and TRBJ2-2): DAMVIQNPRYQVTQFGKPVTLSCSQTLNHNVMYWYQQKSSQAPKLLFHYYDKDFNNEADTPDNFQSRRPNTSFCFLDIRSPGLGDTAMYLCATSRDQGVNTGELFFGEGSRLTVL.

This chain links TRBV27 with TRBJ1-3; 7 bases match TRBD1. The CDR3 runs to 13 residues. J gave up 4 bases and V 8 bases, and 5 bases lay outside the gene matches. Looked up from germline, CDR1 is MNHEY and CDR2 is SMNVEV (reference sequence). The CDR3 loop is CASGPTGGNTIYF. The CDR3 DNA reads as TGTGCCAGCGGTCCGACAGGGGGAAACACCATATATTTT.

This clone occurred once. V gene TRBV5-8 combines with J gene TRBJ1-2; maybe TRBD1 (5 bases). Germline V gene data show CDR1 as SGHTS and CDR2 as YDEGEE. The CDR3 is 13 residues long. The V end lost 4 bases, the J end lost 6 bases, and 13 bases lay between the germline ends. In DNA form, the CDR3 reads TGTGCCAGCAGCCCCCAGGGTGTCGATGGCTACACCTTC. Translating gives CASSPQGVDGYTF.

This clone came up a few times. The rearrangement uses TRBV6-5 and TRBJ2-5; 10 bases map to TRBD2. V lost 7 bases, J lost 4 bases, and 9 bases stayed unmatched. This CDR3 is built from 15 residues. Germline loops: CDR1 MNHEY, CDR2 SVGAGI. Here the CDR3 DNA reads TGTGCCAGCAACACACTAGCGGGGTTTGGAGAGACCCAGTACTTC. Its translation: CASNTLAGFGETQYF.

This rearrangement joins TRBV5-1 to TRBJ2-5; a possible D gene is TRBD1 (6 bases). Germline values: CDR1 SGHRS, CDR2 YFSETQ. This CDR3 has 14 residues. V lost 0 bases, J lost 5 bases, and 11 bases lay in between. For the CDR3, the DNA is TGCGCCAGCAGCTTGGACAGGGTGGTGGAGACCCAGTACTTC. This gives the protein CASSLDRVVETQYF.

The chain has TRBV3-1 (or the pseudogene TRBV3-2) and TRBJ2-7; possible D gene TRBD2, 5 bases. The germline V gene has CDR1 LGHDT and CDR2 YNNKEL (reference sequence). The CDR3 has 13 residues. V was pared by 4 bases and J by 3 bases, with 10 bases between. The CDR3 sequence: CASSLEAGYEQYF. CDR3 coding DNA: TGTGCCAGCAGCCTAGAGGCGGGCTACGAGCAGTACTTC.

The V and J genes are TRBV2 and TRBJ1-6; weak D call: TRBD1 (6 bases). The CDR3 loop spans 14 amino acids. CDR1 and CDR2 (germline): SNHLY, FYNNEI. The ends were cut back, 4 bases at V and 5 bases at J, with 9 bases in the middle. This chain's CDR3 is CASSGQADNSPLHF. For the CDR3, the DNA is TGTGCCAGCAGTGGACAGGCAGATAATTCACCCCTCCACTTT.

The chain combines TRBV7-8 with TRBJ1-4; 7 bases match TRBD1. CDR1 is SGHVS and CDR2 is FQNEAQ in the germline V gene. CDR3 length: 13 residues. The trim removed 10 bases at V and 5 bases at J, leaving 7 bases unmatched. CDR3 sequence: CATQTGINEKLFF. In DNA, the CDR3 is TGTGCCACCCAGACAGGGATAAATGAAAAACTGTTTTTT.

The chain joins TRBV7-8 to TRBJ1-1, with D possibly being TRBD1 (6 bases). The germline V and J ends were trimmed by 5 bases and 4 bases, with 17 bases remaining between them. The CDR3 totals 15 residues. In germline, CDR1 is SGHVS, CDR2 FQNEAQ. CDR3 protein: CASSPWRGGVTEAFF. The CDR3 coding sequence is TGTGCCAGCAGCCCATGGCGAGGGGGGGTCACTGAAGCTTTCTTT.

V is TRBV7-9 and J is TRBJ1-3, with D uncertain. V lost 4 bases to trimming and J lost 4 bases, with 8 bases between them. The germline V gene has CDR1 SEHNR and CDR2 FQNEAQ (reference sequence). The CDR3 has 13 residues. The CDR3 sequence: CASSSSGGNTIYF. CDR3 in DNA: TGTGCCAGCAGCTCATCCGGGGGAAACACCATATATTTT. The complete variable domain, with remaining parts taken from reference TRBV7-9 and TRBJ1-3, reads DTGVSQNPRHKITKRGQNVTFRCDPISEHNRLYWYRQTLGQGPEFLTYFQNEAQLEKSRLLSDRFSAERPKGSFSTLEIQRTEQGDSAMYLCASSSSGGNTIYFGEGSWLTVV.

The V and J genes are TRBV10-3 and TRBJ1-4; D gene uncertain. The CDR3 is 15 residues long. Between the trimmed V and J ends, which lost 2 bases and 0 bases, there was a span of 7 bases. Germline V CDR1 and CDR2: ENHRY, SYGVKD. The CDR3 coding sequence is TGTGCCATCAGTGAGGAGGGTACAACTAATGAAAAACTGTTTTTT. Translating it yields CAISEEGTTNEKLFF.

This clone was seen a single time. The rearrangement joins TRBV3-1 (or the pseudogene TRBV3-2) to TRBJ2-5, with TRBD2 matching 11 bases. With V trimmed by 0 bases and J by 5 bases, 14 bases remained unmatched. The CDR3 is made up of 19 amino acids. The V gene's germline CDR1 is LGHDT and CDR2 YNNKEL (reference sequence). The CDR3: CASSQDDDGVAGGPETQYF. DNA for the CDR3: TGTGCCAGCAGCCAAGATGATGATGGGGTAGCGGGGGGGCCGGAGACCCAGTACTTC.

The chain uses TRBV30 and TRBJ1-1, with 8 nucleotides matching TRBD1. CDR1 and CDR2 from the germline V gene are GTSNPN and SVGIG (reference sequence). Losses at the gene ends were 2 bases for V and 3 bases for J; bases not matched to a gene: 2. This CDR3 contains 13 residues. DNA of the CDR3: TGTGCCTGGAGTACAGGGGGGGACACTGAAGCTTTCTTT. This translates into CAWSTGGDTEAFF.

A single count supports this clone. The chain couples TRBV4-3 to TRBJ2-2, with TRBD2 matching over 8 bases. This CDR3 is 16 amino acids long. The germline V gene has CDR1 LGHNA and CDR2 YSLEER. V trimming: 3 bases; J trimming: 3 bases; junction bases outside the gene matches: 6. CDR3 amino acids: CASSHKAGAYTGELFF. For the CDR3, the DNA is TGCGCCAGCAGCCATAAAGCGGGGGCCTACACCGGGGAGCTGTTTTTT.

The V gene is TRBV19, the J gene TRBJ2-4; D is possibly TRBD2 (6 bases). Between the trimmed V and J ends, which lost 4 bases and 3 bases, there was a span of 16 bases. The germline V gene encodes CDR1 LNHDA and CDR2 SQIVND (reference sequence). This CDR3 comprises 16 residues. CDR3 amino acids: CASSTPGLEGKNIQYF. The CDR3 bases are TGTGCCAGTAGTACCCCGGGACTGGAGGGCAAAAACATTCAGTACTTC.

V is TRBV4-3 and J is TRBJ2-1; D possibly corresponds to TRBD1 (5 bases). Trimming removed 1 base at V and 0 bases at J, with 19 bases between. The germline CDR1 and CDR2 sequences are LGHNA and YSLEER. The CDR3 runs to 19 residues. This CDR3 reads CASSQVRSTAPSSYNEQFF. In DNA, the CDR3 is TGCGCCAGCAGCCAAGTGAGGTCGACAGCTCCAAGCTCCTACAATGAGCAGTTCTTC.

This clone was seen once. The chain joins TRBV4-1 to TRBJ1-4; a weak D match, TRBD1 (6 bases). The germline CDR1 and CDR2 sequences are MGHRA and YSYEKL. The CDR3 is 17 residues long. Trimming stripped 3 bases from V and 5 bases from J, with 19 bases between. For the CDR3, the DNA is TGCGCCAGCAGCCAGCAGGGCTTAGGGGGAATGAATGAAAAACTGTTTTTT. Translated, it gives CASSQQGLGGMNEKLFF.

This sequence joins TRBV5-8 and TRBJ1-6; no reliable D call. Germline values: CDR1 SGHTS, CDR2 YDEGEE. The CDR3 runs 17 residues. The V end lost 4 bases, the J end lost 3 bases, and 17 bases lay between the germline ends. As DNA, the CDR3 is TGTGCCAGCAGCGGGTTCGGACTCAAGAACTATAATTCACCCCTCCACTTT. This encodes CASSGFGLKNYNSPLHF.

In its sample, this clone was seen a few times. The chain carries TRBV19 and TRBJ1-2; weak D call: TRBD1 (5 bases). The CDR3 has 13 amino acids. V dropped 3 bases and J dropped 6 bases, with 11 bases sitting between them. Germline V gene data show CDR1 as LNHDA and CDR2 as SQIVND (reference sequence). This chain's CDR3 is CASSIAWGDGYTF. Written as DNA, the CDR3 is TGTGCCAGTAGTATCGCGTGGGGGGATGGCTACACCTTC.

The CDR3 here is CSVTGLLGKAFF. DNA of the CDR3: TGCAGCGTCACAGGGCTCCTCGGAAAAGCTTTCTTT. This chain joins TRBV29-1 and TRBJ1-1; D is possibly TRBD1 (6 bases). V was cut by 6 bases and J by 9 bases, with 17 bases left in between. This CDR3 comprises 12 residues. CDR1 is SQVTM, CDR2 ANQGSEA, per germline.

This clone appeared once. This rearrangement joins TRBV18 to TRBJ2-7; 8 bases agree with TRBD1. This CDR3 is built from 14 residues. Germline assignment: CDR1 KGHSH and CDR2 LQKENI. The V gene end was trimmed by 5 bases and the J gene end by 5 bases; junction bases not matched to a gene: 8. CDR3 residues: CASSDGQGRNEQYF. The CDR3 DNA reads TGTGCCAGCTCAGATGGACAGGGCCGGAACGAGCAGTACTTC.

This clone has a single count. The chain joins TRBV19 to TRBJ1-1, with D uncertain. The CDR3 consists of 14 residues. Per germline, CDR1 LNHDA and CDR2 SQIVND (reference sequence). The germline V and J ends were trimmed by 4 bases and 1 base, with 10 bases remaining between them. This CDR3 is CASSKAWRNTEAFF. CDR3 nucleotide sequence: TGTGCCAGTAGTAAGGCCTGGAGGAACACTGAAGCTTTCTTT.

The chain carries TRBV6-5 and TRBJ1-5; D is possibly TRBD1 (5 bases). Trimming removed 5 bases from V and 4 bases from J, with 12 bases in between. The CDR3 covers 14 residues. Germline V gene data show CDR1 as MNHEY and CDR2 as SVGAGI. The CDR3 region is CASSRQSFNQPQHF. The CDR3 coding sequence is TGTGCCAGCAGTAGACAGTCGTTTAATCAGCCCCAGCATTTT.

This clone was observed once. The chain couples TRBV2 to TRBJ2-7, with D perhaps TRBD1 (6 bases). From germline, CDR1 is SNHLY and CDR2 FYNNEI. The V end was cut by 4 bases, the J end by 5 bases, with 15 bases between. This CDR3 has 14 amino acids. The CDR3, as DNA: TGTGCCAGCAGTGGCGGCAGGGGAAGGAACGAGCAGTACTTC. The encoded protein is CASSGGRGRNEQYF. The full variable domain, in which reference TRBV2 and TRBJ2-7 provide the parts outside the CDR3, is EPEVTQTPSHQVTQMGQEVILRCVPISNHLYFYWYRQILGQKVEFLVSFYNNEISEKSEIFDDQFSVERPDGSNFTLKIRSTKLEDSAMYFCASSGGRGRNEQYFGPGTRLTVT.

This rearrangement joins TRBV5-4 to TRBJ2-5, with 9 bases that match TRBD1. With 0 bases clipped from V and 4 bases from J, the junction kept 1 base outside the gene matches. This CDR3 is 14 amino acids long. CDR1 and CDR2 (germline): SGHNT, YYREEE (reference sequence). CDR3 bases: TGTGCCAGCAGCTTGGAACAGGGGGCAGAGACCCAGTACTTC. As protein: CASSLEQGAETQYF. Drawing the rest from reference TRBV5-4 and TRBJ2-5, the complete variable domain is ETGVTQSPTHLIKTRGQQVTLRCSSQSGHNTVSWYQQALGQGPQFIFQYYREEENGRGNFPPRFSGLQFPNYSSELNVNALELDDSALYLCASSLEQGAETQYFGPGTRLLVL.

This clone was observed a single time. This rearrangement joins TRBV19 to TRBJ1-1, with a weak D call TRBD1 (6 bases). V shed 5 bases and J shed 5 bases, with 15 bases lying between them. CDR3 length: 14 amino acids. Looked up from germline, CDR1 is LNHDA and CDR2 is SQIVND (reference sequence). The CDR3 spells CASSDTGRITEAFF. The CDR3 DNA follows: TGTGCCAGTAGTGACACAGGGAGAATAACTGAAGCTTTCTTT. Variable domain in full (rest from reference TRBV19 and TRBJ1-1): DGGITQSPKYLFRKEGQNVTLSCEQNLNHDAMYWYRQDPGQGLRLIYYSQIVNDFQKGDIAEGYSVSREKKESFPLTVTSAQKNPTAFYLCASSDTGRITEAFFGQGTRLTVV.

V is TRBV12-5 and J is TRBJ2-2; a weak D match, TRBD2 (5 bases). The CDR3 runs to 14 residues. V lost 3 bases and J lost 3, with 8 bases in between. The V gene's germline CDR1 is LGHNT and CDR2 FRNRAP. The CDR3 DNA reads as TGTGCTAGTGGTTTATACGGGGACACCGGGGAGCTGTTTTTT. It translates to CASGLYGDTGELFF.

J is TRBJ1-5 and V is TRBV19, with TRBD1 as a possible D gene (6 bases). Trimming removed 6 bases from V and 3 bases from J, with 12 bases in between. The CDR3 is 14 amino acids. CDR1 LNHDA and CDR2 SQIVND come from the germline V gene (reference sequence). CDR3 sequence reads: CASRRGAFNQPQHF. CDR3 bases: TGTGCCAGTAGGCGGGGGGCGTTCAATCAGCCCCAGCATTTT.